This TCR beta chain was recorded in a study of cytomegalovirus exposure and HLA in healthy donors. Findings and limits, study-wide: Immune exposure information available was restricted to CMV serostatus. Links to common viral pathogens appeared, in a later analysis, for several of the most significant clusters.

The PCR had 60 Vbeta and 13 Jbeta primers. TCRdb keeps only in-frame clones here, not all; method: immunoSEQ multiplex PCR. The sample has 25,000 to 35,000 clones, around 87% seen once; the top ten hold approximately 2.8%. Germline CDR1 reads SGHTA; CDR2 reads FQGNSA. The CDR3 runs to 13 residues. V was cut by 0 bases and J by 3 bases, with 6 bases left in between. As for this clone: The antigen remains unidentified.

The specimen sequenced was PBMCs. V is TRBV7-2 and J is TRBJ2-7, with a tentative D call TRBD1 (6 bases). The source of this sequence is a boy between 10 and 17 years old in good health and CMV-seronegative. CDR3 sequence (DNA): TGTGCCAGCAGCTTAGCAGGGGGCTACGAGCAGTACTTC. It translates to CASSLAGGYEQYF.